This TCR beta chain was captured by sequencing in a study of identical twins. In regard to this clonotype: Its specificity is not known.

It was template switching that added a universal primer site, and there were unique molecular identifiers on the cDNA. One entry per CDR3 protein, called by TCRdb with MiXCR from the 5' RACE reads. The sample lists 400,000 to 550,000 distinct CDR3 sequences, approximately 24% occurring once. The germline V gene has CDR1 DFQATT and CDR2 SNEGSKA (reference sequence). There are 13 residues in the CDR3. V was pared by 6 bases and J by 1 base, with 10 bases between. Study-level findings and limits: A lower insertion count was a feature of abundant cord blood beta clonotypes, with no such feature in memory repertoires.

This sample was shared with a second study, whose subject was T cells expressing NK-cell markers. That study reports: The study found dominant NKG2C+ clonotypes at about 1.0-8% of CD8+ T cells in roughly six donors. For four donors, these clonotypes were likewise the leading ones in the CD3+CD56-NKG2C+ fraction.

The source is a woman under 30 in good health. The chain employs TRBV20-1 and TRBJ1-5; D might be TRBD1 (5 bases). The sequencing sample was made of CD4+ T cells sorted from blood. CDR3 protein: CSAHRDSNQPQHF. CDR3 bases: TGCAGTGCCCACCGGGACAGCAATCAGCCCCAGCATTTT.